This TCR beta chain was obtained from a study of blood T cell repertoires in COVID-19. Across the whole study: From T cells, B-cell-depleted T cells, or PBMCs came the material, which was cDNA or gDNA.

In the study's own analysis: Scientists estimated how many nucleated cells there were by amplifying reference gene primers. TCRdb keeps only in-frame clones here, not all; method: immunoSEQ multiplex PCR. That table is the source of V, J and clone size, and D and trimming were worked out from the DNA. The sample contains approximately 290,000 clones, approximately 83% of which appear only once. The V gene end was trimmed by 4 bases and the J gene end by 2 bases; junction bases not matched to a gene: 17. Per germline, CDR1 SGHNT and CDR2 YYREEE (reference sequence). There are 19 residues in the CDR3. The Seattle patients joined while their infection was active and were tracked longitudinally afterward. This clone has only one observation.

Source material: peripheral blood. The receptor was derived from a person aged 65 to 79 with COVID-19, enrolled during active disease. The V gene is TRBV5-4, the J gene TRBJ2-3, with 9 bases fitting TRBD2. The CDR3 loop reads CASSPEGPPAGGFTDTQYF. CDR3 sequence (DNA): TGTGCCAGCAGCCCAGAAGGGCCCCCAGCGGGGGGCTTCACAGATACGCAGTATTTT.